This T cell receptor (beta chain) was sequenced during a study of shared clonotypes between healthy human individuals. Deep-level running was used for the assay. For each subset, genomic DNA was distributed in equal portions over several immunoSEQ plates. Ten immunoSEQ deep assay plates held the unsorted PBMC DNA. TCRdb keeps only in-frame clones here, not all; method: immunoSEQ multiplex PCR. The sample contains about 470,000 clones, roughly 83% of which appear only once. The V gene's germline CDR1 is GTSNPN and CDR2 SVGIG (reference sequence). The CDR3 is 15 amino acids. J gave up 10 bases and V 0 bases, and 9 bases lay outside the gene matches.

This chain connects TRBV30 to TRBJ2-1, with TRBD2 matching 10 bases. This clonotype was sampled from a woman in her thirties or forties in good health. Some clones in this sample may be carry-over from other donors' samples. Sequences were obtained from PBMCs. CDR3 sequence: CAWSVLSSGSREQFF. DNA of the CDR3: TGTGCCTGGAGTGTACTGTCTAGCGGGAGCCGGGAGCAGTTCTTC.